This entry lists 19 T cell receptor beta chains sequenced from one sample in a study of blood T cell repertoires in COVID-19. Sequenced by immunoSEQ multiplex PCR; TCRdb stores in-frame clones only, minus some. This sample has 300,000 or so clones, with more than 70% found just once. Sequencing was carried out using peripheral blood. The receptors shown here come from a man aged 18 to 30 who had recovered from COVID-19.

The chain links TRBV12-3 or TRBV12-4 to TRBJ1-1, with D possibly TRBD1 on 5 matching bases. Trimming stripped 6 bases from V and 5 bases from J, with 7 bases between. The CDR3 covers 11 residues. CDR3 DNA: TGTGCCAGCAGCGGGGGGACTGAAGCTTTCTTT. As protein: CASSGGTEAFF.

The V gene is TRBV7-9, the J gene TRBJ2-4; D unresolved. The CDR3 has 13 residues. In germline, CDR1 is SEHNR, CDR2 FQNEAQ (reference sequence). Trimming stripped 5 bases from V and 6 bases from J, with 11 bases between. The CDR3 nucleotides are TGTGCCAGCAGCGGTACGGCAGGAAACATTCAGTACTTC. This gives the protein CASSGTAGNIQYF.

The V gene is TRBV19, the J gene TRBJ2-1; D perhaps matches TRBD1 (5 bases). V lost 5 bases and J lost 0, with 11 bases in between. The CDR3 has 15 residues. Germline values: CDR1 LNHDA, CDR2 SQIVND (reference sequence). CDR3 sequence: CASSLTAYSYNEQFF. CDR3 DNA sequence: TGTGCCAGTAGTTTGACAGCTTACTCCTACAATGAGCAGTTCTTC.

The genes are TRBV19 and TRBJ2-1; 9 bases are shared with TRBD1. Germline trimming cut 9 bases from V and 6 bases from J; bases unmatched to any gene: 9. Germline CDR1 and CDR2: LNHDA and SQIVND (reference sequence). This CDR3 is 14 amino acids long. The CDR3 spells CASQTGTGFNEQFF. The CDR3 bases are TGTGCCAGCCAAACCGGGACAGGGTTCAATGAGCAGTTCTTC.

J is TRBJ2-7 and V is TRBV25-1, with a possible D match to TRBD1 (6 bases). The V and J ends lost 3 bases and 2 bases respectively, with 17 bases between them. Germline loops: CDR1 MGHDK, CDR2 SYGVNS. The CDR3 sequence is 16 residues long. The CDR3 DNA sequence: TGTGCCAGCAGTGAGATAGGGCAGGGGAGTCCCTACGAGCAGTACTTC. This codes for CASSEIGQGSPYEQYF.

The chain recombines TRBV7-9 with TRBJ1-1; no clear D. The CDR3 extends over 13 amino acids. In germline, CDR1 is SEHNR, CDR2 FQNEAQ (reference sequence). V was pared by 1 base and J by 11 bases, with 14 bases between. The CDR3 coding sequence is TGTGCCAGCAGCTTAGAGGTTTCGGGTGGGGCTTTCTTT. Translation gives CASSLEVSGGAFF.

The chain combines TRBV6-2 or TRBV6-3 with TRBJ2-7; 9 bases align to TRBD1. The CDR3 runs 14 residues. V was pared by 5 bases and J by 2 bases, with 4 bases of the junction left unmatched. Germline V gives CDR1 MNHEY, CDR2 SVGEGT. CDR3 DNA sequence: TGTGCCAGCAGTACCGGGACAGGGCCCTACGAGCAGTACTTC. Encoded protein: CASSTGTGPYEQYF.

This sequence joins TRBV18 and TRBJ1-2, with D uncertain. CDR1 and CDR2 from the germline V gene are KGHSH and LQKENI. Trimming left V 4 bases short and J 4 bases short, with 10 bases between. CDR3 size: 13 residues. The CDR3 coding sequence is TGTGCCAGCTCACGGGCAGAGACCTATGGCTACACCTTC. This codes for CASSRAETYGYTF.

The genes are TRBV27 and TRBJ1-1; D is uncertain. The germline V and J ends were trimmed by 3 bases and 6 bases, with 14 bases remaining between them. The CDR3 loop spans 14 amino acids. Germline assignment: CDR1 MNHEY and CDR2 SMNVEV (reference sequence). CDR3 DNA: TGTGCCAGCAGTTTTAATAGTAAGGGAGCTGAAGCTTTCTTT. Translating it yields CASSFNSKGAEAFF.

This chain connects TRBV7-9 to TRBJ2-5, with 15 bases fitting TRBD2. After removal of 4 bases from V and 5 bases from J, the junction contained 2 bases not matched to a gene. The germline gives CDR1 SEHNR, CDR2 FQNEAQ (reference sequence). The CDR3 sequence is 15 residues long. The DNA for the CDR3 is TGTGCCAGCAGCTACGGACTAGCGGGAGGGGAGACCCAGTACTTC. Residues: CASSYGLAGGETQYF.

This sequence joins TRBV25-1 and TRBJ2-1, with D tentatively TRBD1 (6 bases). Trimming pared 1 base from V and 3 bases from J, leaving 10 bases between. The CDR3 sequence is 15 residues long. From germline, CDR1 is MGHDK and CDR2 SYGVNS. CDR3 nucleotide sequence: TGTGCCAGCAGTGAATTCGCAGGGGTCTACAATGAGCAGTTCTTC. Its translation: CASSEFAGVYNEQFF.

This sequence joins TRBV6-2 or TRBV6-3 and TRBJ2-2; D might be TRBD1 (5 bases). The germline CDR1 and CDR2 sequences are MNHEY and SVGEGT. Trimming took 6 bases from V and 0 from J, leaving 11 bases between them. This CDR3 region has 15 residues. CDR3 in amino acids: CASSTGHTNTGELFF. CDR3 DNA sequence: TGTGCCAGCAGCACAGGACACACGAACACCGGGGAGCTGTTTTTT.

The count of this clone is one. The rearrangement joins TRBV5-8 to TRBJ1-3; 10 positions match TRBD1. This CDR3 region has 17 residues. Per germline, CDR1 SGHTS and CDR2 YDEGEE. Losses at the gene ends were 3 bases for V and 2 bases for J; bases not matched to a gene: 8. CDR3 loop: CASSSRPGTGAGNTIYF. DNA for the CDR3: TGTGCCAGCAGCTCCCGCCCCGGGACAGGGGCTGGAAACACCATATATTTT.

J is TRBJ2-7 and V is TRBV30; possibly TRBD1 for D (6 bases). The germline V and J ends were trimmed by 0 bases and 2 bases, with 11 bases remaining between them. The CDR3 length is 14 residues. Germline V CDR1 and CDR2: GTSNPN, SVGIG (reference sequence). CDR3 sequence: CAWSVGQGTYEQYF. For the CDR3, the DNA is TGTGCCTGGAGTGTTGGGCAGGGGACCTACGAGCAGTACTTC.

The chain links TRBV6-1 to TRBJ1-4, with 7 nucleotides matching TRBD1. This CDR3 spans 14 amino acids. J was trimmed by 8 bases and V by 3 bases; bases with no gene match: 6. Germline CDR1 and CDR2: MNHNS and SASEGT. Here the CDR3 DNA reads TGTGCCAGCAGTGAGGGACAGTATTTAGAAAAACTGTTTTTT. It encodes CASSEGQYLEKLFF.

The chain links TRBV5-1 to TRBJ1-3; 9 nucleotides agree with TRBD1. This CDR3 has 14 amino acids. Losses at the gene ends were 3 bases for V and 8 bases for J; bases not matched to a gene: 6. Germline CDR1 SGHRS, CDR2 YFSETQ. The CDR3 spells CASSSGTGLDTIYF. CDR3 nucleotides: TGCGCCAGCAGCTCCGGGACAGGGTTGGACACCATATATTTT.

The chain's CDR3 is CASMPQRTASTDTQYF. CDR3 nucleotide sequence: TGTGCCAGCATGCCTCAGCGGACGGCCAGCACAGATACGCAGTATTTT. The V call is TRBV27, the J call TRBJ2-3, with D tentatively TRBD2 (5 bases). The CDR3 totals 16 residues. V lost 7 bases and J 0 bases, leaving 17 bases between the germline ends. CDR1 and CDR2 from the germline V gene are MNHEY and SMNVEV (reference sequence).

V is TRBV19 and J is TRBJ1-2, with 8 bases matching TRBD1. The CDR3 totals 16 residues. The J segment lost 2 bases and the V segment lost 3 bases, leaving 8 bases of the junction unmatched. CDR1 LNHDA and CDR2 SQIVND come from the germline V gene (reference sequence). The CDR3: CASSINAGTGNYGYTF. The CDR3 DNA sequence: TGTGCCAGTAGTATCAACGCCGGGACAGGCAACTATGGCTACACCTTC.

V gene TRBV2 combines with J gene TRBJ2-7; D is ambiguous. Between the trimmed V and J ends, which lost 4 bases and 4 bases, there was a span of 11 bases. Germline loops: CDR1 SNHLY, CDR2 FYNNEI. The CDR3 has 13 amino acids. This CDR3 reads CASSVRGAYEQYF. In DNA, the CDR3 is TGTGCCAGCAGTGTACGTGGAGCGTACGAGCAGTACTTC.